This T cell receptor beta chain comes out of a study of monozygotic twins with inflammatory bowel disease. Study-level results: Telling apart the different T cell subtypes was not possible.

With respect to this clonotype: Its antigen is not known.

Reanalyzing the 5' RACE reads, TCRdb keeps one entry per CDR3 protein, without DNA. The sample table sets out approximately 400,000 distinct CDR3 sequences. Looked up from germline, CDR1 is LNHDA and CDR2 is SQIVND (reference sequence). CDR3 length equals 14 residues. Sequences were obtained from blood. This TCR came from a human donor with ulcerative colitis or Crohn's disease, or a healthy co-twin of an affected twin (not recorded which). V gene TRBV19 combines with J gene TRBJ2-7; the D call from TCRdb, TRBD1, cannot be confirmed without DNA. The CDR3 region is CASSETGTSYEQYF.